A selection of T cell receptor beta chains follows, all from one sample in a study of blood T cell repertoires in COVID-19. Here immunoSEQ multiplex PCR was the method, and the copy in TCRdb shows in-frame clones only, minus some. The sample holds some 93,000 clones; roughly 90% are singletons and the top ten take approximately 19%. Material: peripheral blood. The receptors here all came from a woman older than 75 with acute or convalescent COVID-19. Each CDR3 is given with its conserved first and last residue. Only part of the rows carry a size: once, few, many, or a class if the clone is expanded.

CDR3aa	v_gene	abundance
CASSTPGGTATGELFF	TRBV7-2	-
CASSPGDRINYGYTF	TRBV9	-
CASGMTPGLSGNQPQHF	TRBV12-5	-
CASSLDLGGNEQFF	TRBV5-4	once
CASSQQGSNQPQHF	TRBV14	-
CASRALTGNQPQHF	TRBV6-5	-
CASSLSGGTDTQYF	TRBV5-1	once
CASSLAGGAAGELFF	TRBV5-4	few
CASSLRGTVYGYTF	TRBV5-1	-
CASSRGEMNTEAFF	TRBV5-6	-
CASSPSTGKGGYTF	TRBV28	once
CASSLALLTDTQYF	TRBV13	few
CASSLGQGTYEQYF	TRBV13	-
CASSQAGVNTGELFF	TRBV19	-
CATSDPSTSGGSDTQYF	TRBV24-1	-
CASSLLPGQGSYEQYF	TRBV28	-
CASSSRLTGGSYEQYF	TRBV7-6	-
CASSEQGGDYGYTF	TRBV2	-
CASSQTSGGYNEQFF	TRBV5-1	-
CASSVGGAATDTQYF	TRBV5-1	-
CASSETEGGQPQHF	TRBV2	-
CASSSVSGTGSEKLFF	TRBV5-1	-
CASSPTGTDSNQPQHF	TRBV6-6	-
CASSVDASGGYEQFF	TRBV9	-
CASSRGGTVYNEQFF	TRBV2	few
CASSEERDYGYTF	TRBV6-1	-
CATSKPSGTEDTQYF	TRBV15	once
CASSERTVRTEAFF	TRBV2	-
CASSQEQGLSSYGYTF	TRBV3-1/TRBV3-2	-
CASSLGSGGANEQFF	TRBV11-2	-
CASRDPSGGSQETQYF	TRBV25-1	-
CASSHPDRPNQPQHF	TRBV23-1	-
CASSPRTSSDTQYF	TRBV11-2	-
CSISSSQAEAFF	TRBV29-1	-
CASSLLAGALYEQYF	TRBV19	-
CASSEFRGRTEQPQHF	TRBV6-1	-
CASSEADRGPYEQYF	TRBV6-1	few
CASSKGTGDQPQHF	TRBV21-1	-
CASGLASGGYYEQYF	TRBV12-5	-
CASSGRQAGCQPQHF	TRBV21-1	-
CTSSQDPHMQNEQFF	TRBV1	few
CASSIYSGAGGYTF	TRBV21-1	-
CATSRERAMNTEAFF	TRBV15	-
CASSTGGDYEQYF	TRBV5-4	once
CAGGGKGYEQYF	TRBV6-5	once
CASSRVRSSYNEQFF	TRBV5-8	-
CASSYGLAGVYEQYF	TRBV27	-
CASRGPPNTEAFF	TRBV12-3/TRBV12-4	-